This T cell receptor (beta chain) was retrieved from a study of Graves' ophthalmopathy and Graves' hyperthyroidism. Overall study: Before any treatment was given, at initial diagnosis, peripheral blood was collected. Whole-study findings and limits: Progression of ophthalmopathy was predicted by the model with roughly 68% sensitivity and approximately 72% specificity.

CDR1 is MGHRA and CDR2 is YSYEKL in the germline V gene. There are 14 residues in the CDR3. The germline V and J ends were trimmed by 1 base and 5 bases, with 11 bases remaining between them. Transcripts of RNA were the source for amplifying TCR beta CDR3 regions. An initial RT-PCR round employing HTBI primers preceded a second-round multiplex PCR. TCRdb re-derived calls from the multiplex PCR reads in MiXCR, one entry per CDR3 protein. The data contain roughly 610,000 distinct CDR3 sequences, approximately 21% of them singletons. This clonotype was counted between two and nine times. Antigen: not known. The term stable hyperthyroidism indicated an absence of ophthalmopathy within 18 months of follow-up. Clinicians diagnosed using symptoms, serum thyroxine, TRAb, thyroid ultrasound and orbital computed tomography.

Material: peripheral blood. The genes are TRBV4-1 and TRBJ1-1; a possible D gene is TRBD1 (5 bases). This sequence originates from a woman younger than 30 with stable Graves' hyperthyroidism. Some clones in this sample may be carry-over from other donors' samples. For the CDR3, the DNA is TGCGCCAGCAGCCAAGTACGGGGGTGGACTGAAGCTTTCTTT. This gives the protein CASSQVRGWTEAFF.